A single sample is the source of the 26 T cell receptor beta chains below, sequenced in a study of OX40 agonist ivuxolimab in advanced cancers. Assay used: immunoSEQ multiplex PCR; TCRdb lists only in-frame clones, some missing. This table has about 68,000 clones, around 84% appearing once. Sequences were derived from CD4+ or CD8+ T cells sorted from blood, sampled in a trial of the OX40 agonist ivuxolimab. The receptors shown here come from an adult with an advanced solid tumor such as melanoma, head and neck, liver or kidney cancer.

This clone was observed a few times. The chain has TRBV19 and TRBJ2-1; D not certain. Per germline, CDR1 LNHDA and CDR2 SQIVND (reference sequence). V was clipped by 3 bases and J by 6 bases, with 18 bases between them. The CDR3 contains 16 residues. This chain's CDR3 is CASSMGSNTGSNEQFF. The DNA of the CDR3 is TGTGCCAGTAGTATGGGTTCGAACACCGGGTCCAATGAGCAGTTCTTC.

The chain links TRBV19 to TRBJ2-2; D call uncertain. The CDR3 spans 14 residues. Looked up from germline, CDR1 is LNHDA and CDR2 is SQIVND (reference sequence). V gave up 6 bases and J gave up 0 bases, with 8 bases separating them. Here the CDR3 DNA reads TGTGCCAGTAGGCCTCTAACGAACACCGGGGAGCTGTTTTTT. The encoded protein is CASRPLTNTGELFF.

This chain connects TRBV5-4 to TRBJ2-7, with 7 positions matching TRBD2. The germline gives CDR1 SGHNT, CDR2 YYREEE (reference sequence). V lost 9 bases and J lost 3; bases outside the gene matches: 9. The CDR3 is made up of 13 amino acids. This CDR3 is CATSSREYYEQYF. In nucleotides, the CDR3 is TGTGCCACCTCCTCGCGGGAGTACTACGAGCAGTACTTC.

The rearrangement joins TRBV6-6 to TRBJ1-1, with D uncertain. Germline loops: CDR1 MNHNY, CDR2 SVGAGI (reference sequence). CDR3 size: 16 residues. With 0 bases removed from V and 6 bases from J, the gap between germline ends came to 17 bases. Here the CDR3 DNA reads TGTGCCAGCAGTTACTCTCGACCCATCAGGAGGGCTGAAGCTTTCTTT. Its protein product is CASSYSRPIRRAEAFF.

The chain couples TRBV27 to TRBJ1-2; 7 bases align to TRBD1. The CDR3 is 14 residues long. The trim removed 3 bases at V and 4 bases at J, leaving 5 bases unmatched. Per germline, CDR1 MNHEY and CDR2 SMNVEV (reference sequence). CDR3 nucleotides: TGTGCCAGCAGTTTCCGCCGACAGGGCTATGGCTACACCTTC. This translates into CASSFRRQGYGYTF.

The J gene is TRBJ1-1, the V gene TRBV29-1; the D gene is possibly TRBD1 (5 bases). Germline V gene data show CDR1 as SQVTM and CDR2 as ANQGSEA. V gave up 4 bases and J gave up 4 bases, with 19 bases separating them. The CDR3 is 15 residues long. As DNA, the CDR3 is TGCAGCGTTGGGGAGGCTGGTCGGGGCGGCACTGAAGCTTTCTTT. Its protein product is CSVGEAGRGGTEAFF.

The rearrangement uses TRBV21-1 and TRBJ1-1; the table names TRBD1, a call not compared with the DNA. TRBV21-1 corresponds to a pseudogene. The CDR3 is 15 amino acids. The CDR3 DNA reads TGTGCCAGCAGCTCTCAACAGGGCGCAGACACTGAAGCTTTCTTT. Protein sequence: CASSSQQGADTEAFF.

V usage is TRBV21-1 and J usage is TRBJ2-5; TRBD2, the table's D call, was not compared with the DNA. TRBV21-1 constitutes a pseudogene. The CDR3 has 14 residues. This CDR3 reads CASSTSHHGETQYF. CDR3 DNA sequence: TGTGCCAGCAGCACGTCCCACCACGGGGAGACCCAGTACTTC.

The chain is built from TRBV7-7 and TRBJ2-5; D unclear. The CDR3 is made up of 13 amino acids. The V end was cut by 1 base, the J end by 5 bases, with 8 bases between. Germline loops: CDR1 SSHAT, CDR2 FNYEAQ (reference sequence). The CDR3 bases are TGTGCCAGCAGCTTAGGGCCCCTCGAGACCCAGTACTTC. This gives the protein CASSLGPLETQYF.

The chain joins TRBV10-3 to TRBJ2-1; D is uncertain. V dropped 5 bases and J dropped 4 bases, with 6 bases sitting between them. The germline V gene has CDR1 ENHRY and CDR2 SYGVKD. This CDR3 is 12 amino acids long. This CDR3 is CAISPSYNEQFF. CDR3 DNA: TGTGCCATCAGTCCCAGTTACAATGAGCAGTTCTTC.

The gene calls are TRBV20-1 and TRBJ2-1; D gene uncertain. V lost 3 bases to trimming and J lost 13 bases, with 10 bases between them. Germline CDR1 and CDR2: DFQATT and SNEGSKA (reference sequence). This CDR3 region has 10 residues. CDR3 in amino acids: CSARKREQFF. The CDR3 DNA sequence: TGCAGTGCTAGGAAGCGCGAACAGTTCTTC.

This clone occurred once. The gene calls are TRBV6-4 and TRBJ2-5; D possibly corresponds to TRBD2 (6 bases). The CDR3 extends over 13 amino acids. Germline V gene sequence: CDR1 MRHNA, CDR2 SNTAGT. V was clipped by 4 bases and J by 4 bases, with 10 bases between them. CDR3 nucleotide sequence: TGTGCCAGCAGTGGGGACTCAGGAGAGACCCAGTACTTC. It translates to CASSGDSGETQYF.

This clone has only one observation. The rearrangement joins TRBV28 to TRBJ1-2; D remains unclear. The CDR3 spans 14 residues. V gave up 3 bases and J gave up 4 bases, with 12 bases separating them. The V gene's germline CDR1 is MDHEN and CDR2 SYDVKM. CDR3 nucleotide sequence: TGTGCCAGCAGTTTTGCGGGAGACCCCTATGGCTACACCTTC. As protein: CASSFAGDPYGYTF.

The chain couples TRBV6-1 to TRBJ2-1, with D perhaps matching TRBD2 (6 bases). There are 15 residues in the CDR3. In germline, CDR1 is MNHNS, CDR2 SASEGT. V was shortened by 8 bases and J by 3 bases, with 17 bases between the two germline ends. CDR3 sequence reads: CASEEGSTSYNEQFF. CDR3 bases: TGTGCCAGCGAGGAGGGCTCGACTAGCTACAATGAGCAGTTCTTC.

The DNA for the CDR3 is TGTGCCAGCAGCTCAGAATCGGCCAGGAACACCGGGGAGCTGTTTTTT. This gives the protein CASSSESARNTGELFF. The chain uses TRBV11-2 and TRBJ2-2; D is unresolved. The CDR3 length is 16 residues. V dropped 4 bases and J dropped 1 base, with 13 bases sitting between them. Germline-derived CDR1 and CDR2 are SGHAT and FQNNGV.

This sequence joins TRBV10-2 and TRBJ1-1; 7 nucleotides agree with TRBD1. This CDR3 comprises 12 residues. Unmatched junction bases numbered 4, after V lost 7 bases and J lost 5 bases. CDR1 WSHSY and CDR2 SAAADI come from the germline V gene. The CDR3 DNA reads as TGCGCCAGCACTCAGGGGGGAACTGAAGCTTTCTTT. Translating it yields CASTQGGTEAFF.

Comments on this clone: A read error may account for a junction end that differs from germline. This chain joins TRBV7-7 and TRBJ2-1; tentatively, D is TRBD1 (6 bases). The CDR3 sequence is 13 residues long. CDR1 and CDR2 from the germline V gene are SSHAT and FNYEAQ (reference sequence). The chain's CDR3 is CASSPNRDNEQFF. The CDR3 nucleotides are TGTGCTAGCAGCCCTAACAGGGACAATGAGCAGTTCTTC. Complete variable domain (other parts from reference TRBV7-7 and TRBJ2-1): GAGVSQSPRYKVTKRGQDVTLRCDPISSHATLYWYQQALGQGPEFLTYFNYEAQPDKSGLPSDRFSAERPEGSISTLTIQRTEQRDSAMYRCASSPNRDNEQFFGPGTRLTVL.

CDR3 DNA sequence: TGCGCCAGCAGCCAAGACGGGGGAGGTAGAAATGAAAAACTGTTTTTT. This sequence encodes CASSQDGGGRNEKLFF. The V gene is TRBV4-1, the J gene TRBJ1-4, with D possibly TRBD1 on 5 matching bases. In germline, CDR1 is MGHRA, CDR2 YSYEKL. The V end was cut by 0 bases, the J end by 5 bases, with 13 bases between. The CDR3 extends over 16 amino acids.

V and J are TRBV5-1 and TRBJ2-7; 9 bases agree with TRBD1. CDR1 is SGHRS and CDR2 is YFSETQ in the germline V gene. V trimming: 7 bases; J trimming: 2 bases; junction bases outside the gene matches: 7. The CDR3 runs to 14 residues. CDR3: CASSGTGNTYEQYF. The DNA of the CDR3 is TGCGCCAGCTCGGGGACAGGGAACACCTACGAGCAGTACTTC.

The chain joins TRBV7-2 to TRBJ2-7; D uncertain. The germline V gene has CDR1 SGHTA and CDR2 FQGNSA. This CDR3 has 15 amino acids. Trimming cost V 4 bases and J 4 bases, with 17 bases left between them. This CDR3 reads CASSSRASKSYEQYF. The CDR3 bases are TGTGCCAGCAGCTCCCGAGCGAGCAAAAGTTACGAGCAGTACTTC.

This chain connects TRBV5-6 to TRBJ2-6; the match to TRBD1 covers 8 bases. This CDR3 has 19 amino acids. Trimming removed 5 bases from V and 0 bases from J; junction bases left unmatched: 13. Germline values: CDR1 SGHDT, CDR2 YYEEEE. CDR3 sequence (DNA): TGTGCCAGCAGTTCGACAGGGGTCAGAGACCACTCTGGGGCCAACGTCCTGACTTTC. It specifies CASSSTGVRDHSGANVLTF.

This chain joins TRBV5-4 and TRBJ1-2; weak D call: TRBD1 (6 bases). V shed 3 bases and J shed 4 bases, with 16 bases lying between them. Germline values: CDR1 SGHNT, CDR2 YYREEE (reference sequence). The CDR3 extends over 15 amino acids. In DNA, the CDR3 is TGTGCCAGCAGCTCGGCCGGGGGCGCGGGCTATGGCTACACCTTC. Protein sequence: CASSSAGGAGYGYTF.

The V and J genes are TRBV11-3 and TRBJ2-7, with a weak D call TRBD1 (5 bases). Germline V lookup: CDR1 SGHNT, CDR2 YENEEA. The CDR3 sequence is 13 residues long. V gave up 1 base and J gave up 3 bases, with 7 bases separating them. This CDR3 reads CASSLGQRYEQYF. In DNA form, the CDR3 reads TGTGCCAGCAGCTTAGGACAGCGCTACGAGCAGTACTTC.

This clone was observed a handful of times. The chain employs TRBV7-2 and TRBJ2-1; D is possibly TRBD2 (6 bases). The germline V gene has CDR1 SGHTA and CDR2 FQGNSA. The CDR3 contains 15 residues. V lost 1 base to trimming and J lost 7 bases, with 14 bases between them. CDR3 nucleotide sequence: TGTGCCAGCAGCTTAGTGGTCGGGAGTTATAATGAGCAGTTCTTC. Translated: CASSLVVGSYNEQFF. The full variable domain, in which reference TRBV7-2 and TRBJ2-1 provide the parts outside the CDR3, is GAGVSQSPSNKVTEKGKDVELRCDPISGHTALYWYRQSLGQGLEFLIYFQGNSAPDKSGLPSDRFSAERTGGSVSTLTIQRTQQEDSAVYLCASSLVVGSYNEQFFGPGTRLTVL.

The CDR3 here is CASSTSRGMVTDTQYF. CDR3 coding DNA: TGTGCCAGCAGTACCTCGAGGGGGATGGTCACAGATACGCAGTATTTT. The rearrangement uses TRBV28 and TRBJ2-3; D is possibly TRBD1 (6 bases). Germline lookup yields CDR1 MDHEN and CDR2 SYDVKM. Deletions cut 5 bases from V and 2 bases from J, with 17 bases between. The CDR3 is made up of 16 amino acids.

The chain employs TRBV9 and TRBJ2-1; maybe TRBD1 (5 bases). The germline CDR1 and CDR2 sequences are SGDLS and YYNGEE. Trimming pared 2 bases from V and 0 bases from J, leaving 6 bases between. The CDR3 length is 14 residues. CDR3 sequence reads: CASSVDISYNEQFF. CDR3 nucleotide sequence: TGTGCCAGCAGCGTGGACATCTCCTACAATGAGCAGTTCTTC.